The following is a T cell receptor beta chain sequence with its context. The same CDR3 also results from other DNA sequences found in this sample. The data were taken from a study of blood T cell repertoires in COVID-19. For the study at large: Italy, Spain and the United States were the sources of the convalescent and acute COVID-19 samples. PBMCs, B-cell-depleted T cells, or T cells provided the cDNA or gDNA that made up the material.

The V and J ends lost 4 bases and 7 bases, in that order; junction bases with no gene match: 18. The CDR3 sequence is 17 residues long. Germline values: CDR1 MDHEN, CDR2 SYDVKM. Authors' processing steps: Reference gene primer amplification yielded estimated nucleated cell counts. The assay was immunoSEQ multiplex PCR, and TCRdb's table has in-frame clones only and misses some. That table supplies the V and J calls and clone size; D and trimming were determined from the DNA. The sample carries about 24,000 clones, 86% recorded once. This sequence joins TRBV28 and TRBJ1-2; TRBD1 matches at 7 bases. The specimen sequenced was peripheral blood. The TCR sequence derives from a man between 50 and 59 years old with active COVID-19. CDR3 protein: CASSYGLDGQVSRGYTF. The CDR3 region has the DNA TGTGCCAGCAGTTACGGCCTAGATGGACAGGTATCTCGTGGCTACACCTTC.